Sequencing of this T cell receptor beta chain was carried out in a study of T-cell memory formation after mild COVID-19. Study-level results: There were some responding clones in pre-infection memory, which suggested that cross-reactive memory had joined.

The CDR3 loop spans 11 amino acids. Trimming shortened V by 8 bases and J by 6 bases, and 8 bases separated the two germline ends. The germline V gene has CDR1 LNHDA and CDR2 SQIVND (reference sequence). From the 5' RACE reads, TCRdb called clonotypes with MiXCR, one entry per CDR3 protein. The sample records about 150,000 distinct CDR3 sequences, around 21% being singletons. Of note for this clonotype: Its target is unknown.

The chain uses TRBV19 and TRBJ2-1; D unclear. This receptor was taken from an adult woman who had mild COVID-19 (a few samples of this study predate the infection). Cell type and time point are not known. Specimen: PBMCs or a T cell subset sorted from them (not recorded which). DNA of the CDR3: TGTGCCAGTGGTGTCGGCAATGAGCAGTTCTTC. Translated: CASGVGNEQFF.